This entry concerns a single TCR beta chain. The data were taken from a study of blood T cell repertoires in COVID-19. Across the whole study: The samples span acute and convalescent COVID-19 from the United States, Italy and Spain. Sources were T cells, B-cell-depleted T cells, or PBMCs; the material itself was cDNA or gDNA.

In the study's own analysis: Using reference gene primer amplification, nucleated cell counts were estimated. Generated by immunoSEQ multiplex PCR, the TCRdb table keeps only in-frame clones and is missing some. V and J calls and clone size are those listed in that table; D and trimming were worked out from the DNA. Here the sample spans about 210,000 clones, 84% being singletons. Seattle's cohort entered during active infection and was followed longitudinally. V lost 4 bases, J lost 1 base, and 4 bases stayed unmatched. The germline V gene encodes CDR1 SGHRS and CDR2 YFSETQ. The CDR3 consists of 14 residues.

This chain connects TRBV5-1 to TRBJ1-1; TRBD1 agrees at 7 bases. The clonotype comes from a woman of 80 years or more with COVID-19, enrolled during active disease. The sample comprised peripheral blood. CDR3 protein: CASSVGQQNTEAFF. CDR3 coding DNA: TGCGCCAGCAGCGTGGGACAGCAGAACACTGAAGCTTTCTTT. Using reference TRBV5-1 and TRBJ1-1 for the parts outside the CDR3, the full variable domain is KAGVTQTPRYLIKTRGQQVTLSCSPISGHRSVSWYQQTPGQGLQFLFEYFSETQRNKGNFPGRFSGRQFSNSRSEMNVSTLELGDSALYLCASSVGQQNTEAFFGQGTRLTVV.